A selection of T cell receptor beta chains follows, all from one sample in a study of identical twins. One entry per CDR3 protein, called by TCRdb with MiXCR from the 5' RACE reads. The sample carries about 1.7 million distinct CDR3 sequences, around 33% recorded once. The sample comprised cord blood. These receptors were obtained from a newborn girl in good health. The CDR3 runs from the conserved cysteine through the conserved F or W.

TRBV29-1,CSVDTRVSGWTYNEQFF
TRBV20-1,CSASPTGLNEKLFF
TRBV5-6,CASSFVMRGGMNTEAFF
TRBV20-1,CSASRPGSTDTQYF
TRBV3-1,CASSILRDPPQPQHF
TRBV5-1,CASSSQDRGSYEQYF
TRBV20-1,CSARGLGRGTEAFF
TRBV20-1,CSARGGTSGTKKTQYF
TRBV7-2,CASSLDGLAGGSNEQFF
TRBV28,CASSLSSGTRNSPLHF
TRBV30,CAWSVGTYQPQHF
TRBV7-2,CASSLKDGMNIQYF
TRBV29-1,CSALTSRETQYF
TRBV20-1,CSARDRLSGSPNEQFF
TRBV29-1,CSVVDGESGGTGTQYF
TRBV3-1,CASSQEHVSGTNVLTF
TRBV2,CASREIEARYF
TRBV6-5,CASSYSGLAGRYQETQYF
TRBV12-3/TRBV12-4,CAGRDRGQTGYTF
TRBV29-1,CSVGTSEDEQYF
TRBV5-1,CASSRLGAHNEQFF
TRBV6-5,CASSPGRTSGANVLTF
TRBV7-9,CASSSWDGSYEQYF
TRBV30,CAWSTGGGYTF
TRBV12-3/TRBV12-4,CASSLSGQGISGANVLTF
TRBV3-1,CASSQEEGAGLGGYTF
TRBV20-1,CSASPKEKLYGYTF
TRBV20-1,CSAGDARSTDTQYF
TRBV28,CAGSPGSLAEETQYF